These T cell receptor beta chains were read from a single sample in a study of beta chain features in type 1 diabetes. Only in-frame clones appear in the TCRdb table, and some are missing; sequencing was by immunoSEQ multiplex PCR. The data show 400,000 to 450,000 clones, with around 13% seen just once and less than 0.04% held by the top ten. Sequencing was performed on naive CD4+ T cells from blood. The origin of the receptors is a man aged 30 to 39 in good health. CDR3s include the opening cysteine and the closing phenylalanine or tryptophan. D genes are given only for firm matches. Rows give clone size only sometimes, using once, few, many, or a class for an expanded clone.

d_call: -
clone_size: -
j_call: TRBJ2-1
v_call: TRBV11-3
cdr3_nt: TGTGCCAGCAGCTTATTTGGACTCTACAATGAGCAGTTCTTC
cdr3_aa: CASSLFGLYNEQFF

d_call: -
clone_size: -
j_call: TRBJ2-5
v_call: TRBV7-6
cdr3_nt: TGTGCCAGCAGCTTAGGGGCGGGAAGGTCGGAGACCCAGTACTTC
cdr3_aa: CASSLGAGRSETQYF

d_call: -
clone_size: -
j_call: TRBJ2-6
v_call: TRBV25-1
cdr3_nt: TGTGCCAGCAGTAATCCGGTCTCTGGGGCCAACGTCCTGACTTTC
cdr3_aa: CASSNPVSGANVLTF

d_call: TRBD2
clone_size: -
j_call: TRBJ2-1
v_call: TRBV7-9
cdr3_nt: TGTGCCTCTGGGGCTAGCGGGGGGAATGAGCAGTTCTTC
cdr3_aa: CASGASGGNEQFF

d_call: TRBD1
clone_size: -
j_call: TRBJ2-7
v_call: TRBV25-1
cdr3_nt: TGTGCCAGCAGTGAATGGGACAGAACCTACGAGCAGTACTTC
cdr3_aa: CASSEWDRTYEQYF

d_call: -
clone_size: -
j_call: TRBJ2-1
v_call: TRBV19
cdr3_nt: TGTGCCAGTAGTAGAGTGGGTGGGATTTACAATGAGCAGTTCTTC
cdr3_aa: CASSRVGGIYNEQFF

d_call: TRBD1
clone_size: -
j_call: TRBJ1-1
v_call: TRBV6-5
cdr3_nt: TGTGCCAGCAGACTGGGACAGGTCACTGAAGCTTTCTTT
cdr3_aa: CASRLGQVTEAFF

d_call: TRBD2
clone_size: few
j_call: TRBJ2-2
v_call: TRBV29-1
cdr3_nt: TGCAGCGTTGAAGATCTGCCTAGCGGGGTAGGGAGCACCGGGGAGCTGTTTTTT
cdr3_aa: CSVEDLPSGVGSTGELFF

d_call: TRBD1
clone_size: few
j_call: TRBJ2-1
v_call: TRBV4-3
cdr3_nt: TGCGCCAGCAGCCAAGTCCGACAGGGGCCCTACAATGAGCAGTTCTTC
cdr3_aa: CASSQVRQGPYNEQFF

d_call: -
clone_size: few
j_call: TRBJ2-2
v_call: TRBV10-3
cdr3_nt: TGTGCCATCAGTGAGTTCAGGAACACCGGGGAGCTGTTTTTT
cdr3_aa: CAISEFRNTGELFF

d_call: -
clone_size: -
j_call: TRBJ2-5
v_call: TRBV27
cdr3_nt: TGTGCCAGCAGGCATTACCGGGGGCTACAAGAGACCCAGTACTTC
cdr3_aa: CASRHYRGLQETQYF

d_call: -
clone_size: -
j_call: TRBJ1-5
v_call: TRBV6-1
cdr3_nt: TGTGCCAGCAGTGTAACCGCCGGGCCCCAGCATTTT
cdr3_aa: CASSVTAGPQHF

d_call: TRBD1
clone_size: once
j_call: TRBJ2-7
v_call: TRBV9
cdr3_nt: TGTGCCAGCAGCGTGGGGGACAGTTCCTACTACGAGCAGTACTTC
cdr3_aa: CASSVGDSSYYEQYF

d_call: -
clone_size: few
j_call: TRBJ1-2
v_call: TRBV9
cdr3_nt: TGTGCCAGCAGCGGAGGGACCCTCCACTATGGCTACACCTTC
cdr3_aa: CASSGGTLHYGYTF

d_call: TRBD2
clone_size: few
j_call: TRBJ2-1
v_call: TRBV7-8
cdr3_nt: TGTGCCAGCAGCCCAATGGGCGGGAGTGGGCTTGGTGAGCAGTTCTTC
cdr3_aa: CASSPMGGSGLGEQFF

d_call: TRBD2
clone_size: -
j_call: TRBJ2-1
v_call: TRBV15
cdr3_nt: TGTGCCACCAGCAGATTAGCGGGGACCTCCTACAATGAGCAGTTCTTC
cdr3_aa: CATSRLAGTSYNEQFF

d_call: -
clone_size: few
j_call: TRBJ2-7
v_call: TRBV20-1
cdr3_nt: TGCAGTGCTAGAGATAGCTTCGAGCAGTACTTC
cdr3_aa: CSARDSFEQYF

d_call: -
clone_size: few
j_call: TRBJ2-5
v_call: TRBV29-1
cdr3_nt: TGCAGCGTTGAACTAGGGGGTCAGAAAGAGACCCAGTACTTC
cdr3_aa: CSVELGGQKETQYF

d_call: -
clone_size: few
j_call: TRBJ2-3
v_call: TRBV7-3
cdr3_nt: TGTGCCAGCAGCTTAAATGGCAGATCTAGCACAGATACGCAGTATTTT
cdr3_aa: CASSLNGRSSTDTQYF

d_call: -
clone_size: few
j_call: TRBJ2-5
v_call: TRBV20-1
cdr3_nt: TGCAGTGCCCGCTGGTCGGAGACCCAGTACTTC
cdr3_aa: CSARWSETQYF

d_call: -
clone_size: -
j_call: TRBJ2-7
v_call: TRBV11-2
cdr3_nt: TGTGCCAGCAGAAACGATTTAGGGACCGGGCTACAGTACTTC
cdr3_aa: CASRNDLGTGLQYF

d_call: -
clone_size: -
j_call: TRBJ2-1
v_call: TRBV5-4
cdr3_nt: TGTGCCAGCAGCCGGGGAGGCAGGGGCTCGCCCAATGAGCAGTTCTTC
cdr3_aa: CASSRGGRGSPNEQFF

d_call: -
clone_size: few
j_call: TRBJ1-2
v_call: TRBV29-1
cdr3_nt: TGCAGCGTTGGTAACACCCTAACGGGCTACACCTTC
cdr3_aa: CSVGNTLTGYTF

d_call: -
clone_size: -
j_call: TRBJ2-3
v_call: TRBV19
cdr3_nt: TGTGCCAGTAAAGGTCAGCGGAGCACAGATACGCAGTATTTT
cdr3_aa: CASKGQRSTDTQYF

d_call: TRBD1
clone_size: -
j_call: TRBJ2-5
v_call: TRBV7-9
cdr3_nt: TGTGCCAGCAGCTCGACAGGGGCCCAAGAGACCCAGTACTTC
cdr3_aa: CASSSTGAQETQYF

d_call: -
clone_size: -
j_call: TRBJ1-4
v_call: TRBV5-1
cdr3_nt: TGCGCCAGCAGCTTAACGGCAACAACTAATGAAAAACTGTTTTTT
cdr3_aa: CASSLTATTNEKLFF

d_call: -
clone_size: -
j_call: TRBJ2-1
v_call: TRBV4-1
cdr3_nt: TGCGCCAGCAGCCAATGGGGGAGTGCCTACAATGAGCAGTTCTTC
cdr3_aa: CASSQWGSAYNEQFF

d_call: -
clone_size: -
j_call: TRBJ2-3
v_call: TRBV9
cdr3_nt: TGTGCCAGCAGCGTAGAGGCAAGCACCTGGAGCACAGATACGCAGTATTTT
cdr3_aa: CASSVEASTWSTDTQYF

d_call: -
clone_size: -
j_call: TRBJ2-1
v_call: TRBV7-2
cdr3_nt: TGTGCCAGCAGCTACTGGGGGTACAATGAGCAGTTCTTC
cdr3_aa: CASSYWGYNEQFF

d_call: -
clone_size: -
j_call: TRBJ2-5
v_call: TRBV12-5
cdr3_nt: TGTGCTAGTGGAACTGAAGAGACCCAGTACTTC
cdr3_aa: CASGTEETQYF

d_call: TRBD2
clone_size: few
j_call: TRBJ2-1
v_call: TRBV7-9
cdr3_nt: TGTGCCAGCAGCTTAATGCCGGGACTAGCGGCCTTTGGTGAGCAGTTCTTC
cdr3_aa: CASSLMPGLAAFGEQFF

d_call: TRBD2
clone_size: few
j_call: TRBJ2-5
v_call: TRBV15
cdr3_nt: TGTGCCACCAGCCCCTGGGGACTAGCGGATTTGTACCAAGAGACCCAGTACTTC
cdr3_aa: CATSPWGLADLYQETQYF

d_call: -
clone_size: -
j_call: TRBJ2-5
v_call: TRBV10-3
cdr3_nt: TGTGCCATCAGAGACGCAGCGTACCAAGAGACCCAGTACTTC
cdr3_aa: CAIRDAAYQETQYF

d_call: -
clone_size: few
j_call: TRBJ1-1
v_call: TRBV7-2
cdr3_nt: TGTGCCAGCAGCTTAGACGGCGGACGCATGAACACTGAAGCTTTCTTT
cdr3_aa: CASSLDGGRMNTEAFF

d_call: -
clone_size: few
j_call: TRBJ2-4
v_call: TRBV5-4
cdr3_nt: TGTGCCAGCAGCTTGGACAGCCCGGGGATTCAGTACTTC
cdr3_aa: CASSLDSPGIQYF

d_call: TRBD1
clone_size: -
j_call: TRBJ2-5
v_call: TRBV11-3
cdr3_nt: TGTGCCAGCAGCGGATACAGGGGGCAGGAGACCCAGTACTTC
cdr3_aa: CASSGYRGQETQYF

d_call: -
clone_size: -
j_call: TRBJ2-1
v_call: TRBV21-1
cdr3_nt: TGTGCCACCCTGGTGGGACTACCCGGGAGTGAGAATGAGCAGTTCTTC
cdr3_aa: CATLVGLPGSENEQFF

d_call: -
clone_size: few
j_call: TRBJ2-5
v_call: TRBV7-2
cdr3_nt: TGTGCCACCCAGGGGGGGCTAGTTGAGACCCAGTACTTC
cdr3_aa: CATQGGLVETQYF

d_call: -
clone_size: few
j_call: TRBJ2-4
v_call: TRBV7-2
cdr3_nt: TGTGCCAGCAGCACGCCTAAACTAGCCAAAAACATTCAGTACTTC
cdr3_aa: CASSTPKLAKNIQYF

d_call: TRBD2
clone_size: few
j_call: TRBJ2-2
v_call: TRBV13
cdr3_nt: TGTGCCAGCAGCACCCTGGGAGGGAATCTTGGCACCGGGGAGCTGTTTTTT
cdr3_aa: CASSTLGGNLGTGELFF

d_call: TRBD2
clone_size: few
j_call: TRBJ2-1
v_call: TRBV5-4
cdr3_nt: TGTGCCAGCAGCTTGGAAGCGGGAGGGGACAATGAGCAGTTCTTC
cdr3_aa: CASSLEAGGDNEQFF

d_call: -
clone_size: few
j_call: TRBJ2-7
v_call: TRBV4-1
cdr3_nt: TGCGCCAGCAGCCGAGAGGAGTTGGGGACCGAGCAGTACTTC
cdr3_aa: CASSREELGTEQYF

d_call: -
clone_size: -
j_call: TRBJ2-3
v_call: TRBV13
cdr3_nt: TGTGCCAGCAGCTTACAGGGGCGAGGGAACACAGATACGCAGTATTTT
cdr3_aa: CASSLQGRGNTDTQYF

d_call: -
clone_size: -
j_call: TRBJ2-4
v_call: TRBV7-2
cdr3_nt: TGTGCCAGCAGCCCCGGTGGAGGGAAGGACATTCAGTACTTC
cdr3_aa: CASSPGGGKDIQYF

d_call: -
clone_size: few
j_call: TRBJ1-3
v_call: TRBV4-1
cdr3_nt: TGCGCCAGCAGCCAACTTCATACCCGGCCAAACACCATATATTTT
cdr3_aa: CASSQLHTRPNTIYF

d_call: TRBD1
clone_size: -
j_call: TRBJ1-2
v_call: TRBV9
cdr3_nt: TGTGCCAGCAGCCCCGACAGGGTGGGGTATGGCTACACCTTC
cdr3_aa: CASSPDRVGYGYTF

d_call: -
clone_size: -
j_call: TRBJ2-7
v_call: TRBV25-1
cdr3_nt: TGTGCCAGCACCGCAGGCCGGGGTGAGCAGTACTTC
cdr3_aa: CASTAGRGEQYF

d_call: TRBD2
clone_size: few
j_call: TRBJ2-1
v_call: TRBV19
cdr3_nt: TGTGCAGTAGTAGGGACTAGCGGGAGAGCGGAGCAGTTCTTC
cdr3_aa: CAVVGTSGRAEQFF

d_call: -
clone_size: few
j_call: TRBJ2-3
v_call: TRBV9
cdr3_nt: TGTGCCAGCAGCGTAGCCGCAATGGATACGCAGTATTTT
cdr3_aa: CASSVAAMDTQYF

d_call: -
clone_size: -
j_call: TRBJ2-5
v_call: TRBV25-1
cdr3_nt: TGTGCCAGCAGTATCGGGGTACCAGAGTACCAAGAGACCCAGTACTTC
cdr3_aa: CASSIGVPEYQETQYF

d_call: TRBD1
clone_size: -
j_call: TRBJ1-1
v_call: TRBV2
cdr3_nt: TGTGCCAGTGCGACAGGGGGGAACACTGAAGCTTTCTTT
cdr3_aa: CASATGGNTEAFF

d_call: TRBD1
clone_size: once
j_call: TRBJ1-2
v_call: TRBV9
cdr3_nt: TGTGCCAGCAGCGGGAGACAGGGTCAAGATGGCTACACCTTC
cdr3_aa: CASSGRQGQDGYTF

d_call: -
clone_size: -
j_call: TRBJ1-3
v_call: TRBV28
cdr3_nt: TGTGCCAGCAGTGGAACCCCCGGACGTTATGGAAACACCATATATTTT
cdr3_aa: CASSGTPGRYGNTIYF

d_call: TRBD1
clone_size: -
j_call: TRBJ1-1
v_call: TRBV6-6
cdr3_nt: TGTGCCAGCAGCTCCCGGGACAGGCTCAATGGAGCTTTCTTT
cdr3_aa: CASSSRDRLNGAFF

d_call: -
clone_size: -
j_call: TRBJ2-3
v_call: TRBV7-2
cdr3_nt: TGTGCCAGCAGCTTACCCGCTAGCGGCACAGATACGCAGTATTTT
cdr3_aa: CASSLPASGTDTQYF

d_call: TRBD2
clone_size: few
j_call: TRBJ2-3
v_call: TRBV28
cdr3_nt: TGTGCCAGCGGACTAGCGGGAGGCACAGATACGCAGTATTTT
cdr3_aa: CASGLAGGTDTQYF

d_call: TRBD2
clone_size: -
j_call: TRBJ2-3
v_call: TRBV6-5
cdr3_nt: TGTGCCAGCAGTCACCCGCGGGAGGGCACAGATACGCAGTATTTT
cdr3_aa: CASSHPREGTDTQYF

d_call: -
clone_size: -
j_call: TRBJ1-2
v_call: TRBV9
cdr3_nt: TGTGCCAGCAGCGTAGCTCAGAACTATGGCTACACCTTC
cdr3_aa: CASSVAQNYGYTF

d_call: TRBD1
clone_size: -
j_call: TRBJ2-1
v_call: TRBV5-1
cdr3_nt: TGCGCCAGCAGCTCCGCCGGGACAGGGGGATACAATGAGCAGTTCTTC
cdr3_aa: CASSSAGTGGYNEQFF

d_call: TRBD1
clone_size: -
j_call: TRBJ2-5
v_call: TRBV7-3
cdr3_nt: TGTGCCAGCAGCTTAACCCCACAGGGGCGGGAGACCCAGTACTTC
cdr3_aa: CASSLTPQGRETQYF